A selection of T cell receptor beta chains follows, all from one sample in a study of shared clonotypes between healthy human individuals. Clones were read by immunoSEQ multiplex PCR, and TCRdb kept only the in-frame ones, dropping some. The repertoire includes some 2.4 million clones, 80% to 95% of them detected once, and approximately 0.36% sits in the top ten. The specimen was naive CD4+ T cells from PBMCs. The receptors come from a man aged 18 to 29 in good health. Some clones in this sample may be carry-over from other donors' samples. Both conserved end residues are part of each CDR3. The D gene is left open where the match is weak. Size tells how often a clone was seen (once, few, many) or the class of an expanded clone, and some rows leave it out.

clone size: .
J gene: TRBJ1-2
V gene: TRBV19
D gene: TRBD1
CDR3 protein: CASSMDRKGGYTF
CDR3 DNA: TGTGCCAGTAGTATGGACAGGAAAGGCGGCTACACCTTC

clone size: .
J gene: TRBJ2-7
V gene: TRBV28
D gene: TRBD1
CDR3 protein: CASSQAGTVFDEQYF
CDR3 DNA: TGTGCCAGCAGTCAGGCCGGGACAGTATTCGACGAGCAGTACTTC

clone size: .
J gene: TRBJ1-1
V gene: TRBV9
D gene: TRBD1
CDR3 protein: CASSVVGQGNTEAFF
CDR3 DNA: TGTGCCAGCAGCGTAGTGGGACAGGGGAACACTGAAGCTTTCTTT

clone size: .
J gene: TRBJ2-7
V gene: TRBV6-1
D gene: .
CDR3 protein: CASSPRNEQYF
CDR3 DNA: TGTGCCAGCAGCCCGAGGAATGAGCAGTACTTC

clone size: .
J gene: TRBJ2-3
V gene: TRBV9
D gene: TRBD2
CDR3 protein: CASSVVSGRTDTQYF
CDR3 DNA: TGTGCCAGCAGCGTAGTTAGCGGGAGAACAGATACGCAGTATTTT

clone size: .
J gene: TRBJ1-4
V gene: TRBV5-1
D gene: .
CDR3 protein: CASNTGAGYDNEKLFF
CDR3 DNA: TGCGCCAGCAACACTGGTGCGGGTTATGATAATGAAAAACTGTTTTTT

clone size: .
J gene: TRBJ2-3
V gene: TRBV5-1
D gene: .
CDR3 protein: CASSLAVGPPDTQYF
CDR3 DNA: TGCGCCAGCAGCTTGGCCGTGGGGCCCCCAGATACGCAGTATTTT

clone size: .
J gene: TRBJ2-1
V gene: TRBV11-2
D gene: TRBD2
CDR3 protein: CASSSWTSGRIKFF
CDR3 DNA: TGTGCCAGCAGCTCGTGGACTAGCGGGAGGATAAAGTTCTTC

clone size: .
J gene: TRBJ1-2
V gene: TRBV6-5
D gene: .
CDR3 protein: CASSYSGQGVVDYTF
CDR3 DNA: TGTGCCAGCAGTTACAGTGGGCAGGGAGTCGTTGACTACACCTTC

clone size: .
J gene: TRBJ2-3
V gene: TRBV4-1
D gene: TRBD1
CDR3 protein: CASSQGTGDLTDTQYF
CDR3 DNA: TGCGCCAGCAGCCAGGGGACAGGGGACCTCACAGATACGCAGTATTTT

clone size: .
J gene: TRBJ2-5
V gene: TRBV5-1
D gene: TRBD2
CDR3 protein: CASSLDGRKETQYF
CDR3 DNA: TGCGCCAGCAGCCTCGACGGGAGGAAGGAGACCCAGTACTTC

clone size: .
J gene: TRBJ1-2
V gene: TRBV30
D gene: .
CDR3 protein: CAWSVGGEGGYTF
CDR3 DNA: TGTGCCTGGAGTGTAGGGGGGGAAGGAGGCTACACCTTC

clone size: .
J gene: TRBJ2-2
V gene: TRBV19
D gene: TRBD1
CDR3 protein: CASSMDRGRAGELFF
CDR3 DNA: TGTGCCAGTAGTATGGACAGGGGGCGCGCCGGGGAGCTGTTTTTT

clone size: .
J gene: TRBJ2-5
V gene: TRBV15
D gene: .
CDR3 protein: CATSRADGRETQYF
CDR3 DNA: TGTGCCACCAGCAGAGCGGACGGACGGGAGACCCAGTACTTC

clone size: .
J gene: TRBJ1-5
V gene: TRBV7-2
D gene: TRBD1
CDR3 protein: CASQGGARNQPQHF
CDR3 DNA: TGTGCCAGTCAGGGGGGGGCGCGAAATCAGCCCCAGCATTTT

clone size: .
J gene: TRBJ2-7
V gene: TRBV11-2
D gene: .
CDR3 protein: CASSRQDGEQYF
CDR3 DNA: TGTGCCAGCAGCAGACAGGACGGCGAGCAGTACTTC

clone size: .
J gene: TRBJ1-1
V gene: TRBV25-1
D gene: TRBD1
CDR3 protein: CASSTGVTEAFF
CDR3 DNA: TGTGCCAGCAGTACAGGGGTCACTGAAGCTTTCTTT

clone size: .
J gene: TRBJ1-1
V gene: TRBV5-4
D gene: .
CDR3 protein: CASSSGQNTEAFF
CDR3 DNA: TGTGCCAGCAGCTCTGGACAGAACACTGAAGCTTTCTTT

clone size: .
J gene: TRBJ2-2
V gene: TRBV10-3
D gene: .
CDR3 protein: CAIRVRDVGTGELFF
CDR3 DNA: TGTGCCATCAGGGTCAGGGACGTTGGCACCGGGGAGCTGTTTTTT

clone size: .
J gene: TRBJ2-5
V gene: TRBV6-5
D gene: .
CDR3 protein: CASSSPGTETQYF
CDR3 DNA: TGTGCCAGCAGTTCCCCAGGGACCGAGACCCAGTACTTC

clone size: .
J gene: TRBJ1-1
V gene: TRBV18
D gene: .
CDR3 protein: CASSPRDTYTEAFF
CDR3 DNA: TGTGCCAGCTCACCCAGGGACACTTACACCGAAGCTTTCTTT

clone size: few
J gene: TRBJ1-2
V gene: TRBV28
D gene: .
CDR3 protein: CASSLADNYGYTF
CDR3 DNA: TGTGCCAGCAGTTTGGCCGACAACTATGGCTACACCTTC

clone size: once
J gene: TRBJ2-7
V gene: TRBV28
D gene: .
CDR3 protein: CASSLLPYEQYF
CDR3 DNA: TGTGCCAGCAGTTTACTCCCCTACGAGCAGTACTTC

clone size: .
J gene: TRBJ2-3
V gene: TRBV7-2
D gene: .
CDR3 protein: CASSLVGPTQYF
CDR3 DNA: TGTGCCAGCAGCTTAGTCGGGCCGACGCAGTATTTT

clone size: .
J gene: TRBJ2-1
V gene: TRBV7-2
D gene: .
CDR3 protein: CASGGMTRHSYNEQFF
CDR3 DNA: TGTGCCAGCGGCGGGATGACTAGACACTCCTACAATGAGCAGTTCTTC

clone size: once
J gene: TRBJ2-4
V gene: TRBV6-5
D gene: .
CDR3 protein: CASSLGGLAKNIQYF
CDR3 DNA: TGTGCCAGCAGCCTCGGGGGGCTAGCCAAAAACATTCAGTACTTC

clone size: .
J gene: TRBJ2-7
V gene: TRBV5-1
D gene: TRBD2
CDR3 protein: CASSAGRGGDSYEQYF
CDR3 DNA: TGCGCCAGCAGCGCCGGGCGGGGGGGCGATTCCTACGAGCAGTACTTC

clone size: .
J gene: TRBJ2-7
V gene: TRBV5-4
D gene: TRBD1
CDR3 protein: CASSLVSGGDYEQYF
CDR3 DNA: TGTGCCAGCAGCTTGGTGTCAGGGGGCGACTACGAGCAGTACTTC

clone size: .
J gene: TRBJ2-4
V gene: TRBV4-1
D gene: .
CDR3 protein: CASSGGQPLAKNIQYF
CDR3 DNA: TGCGCCAGCAGCGGGGGACAACCCCTAGCCAAAAACATTCAGTACTTC

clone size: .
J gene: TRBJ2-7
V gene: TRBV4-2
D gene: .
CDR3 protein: CASSPGQSPYEQYF
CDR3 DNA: TGTGCCAGCAGCCCAGGACAGTCCCCCTACGAGCAGTACTTC

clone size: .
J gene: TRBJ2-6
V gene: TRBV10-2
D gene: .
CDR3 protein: CAGLDPGANVLTF
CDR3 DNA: TGCGCCGGGCTGGACCCTGGGGCCAACGTCCTGACTTTC

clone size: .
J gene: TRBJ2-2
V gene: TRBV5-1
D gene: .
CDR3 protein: CASSLEVPGELFF
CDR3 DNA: TGCGCCAGCAGCTTGGAAGTCCCCGGGGAGCTGTTTTTT

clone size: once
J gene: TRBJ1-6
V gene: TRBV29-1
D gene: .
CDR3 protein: CSVSQGPYNSPLHF
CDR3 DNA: TGCAGCGTTAGCCAGGGTCCCTATAATTCACCCCTCCACTTT

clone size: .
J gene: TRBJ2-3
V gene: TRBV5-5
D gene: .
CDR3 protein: CASSLEQVTRYEDTQYF
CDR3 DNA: TGTGCCAGCAGCTTGGAACAGGTGACTAGATATGAGGATACGCAGTATTTT

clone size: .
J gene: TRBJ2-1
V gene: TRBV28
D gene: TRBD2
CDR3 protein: CAAGTSAEAVYNEQFF
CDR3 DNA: TGTGCCGCAGGGACTAGCGCCGAGGCGGTCTACAATGAGCAGTTCTTC

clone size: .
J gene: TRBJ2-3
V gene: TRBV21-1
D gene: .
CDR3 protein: CASSNWGTSGTADTQYF
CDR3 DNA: TGTGCCAGCAGCAACTGGGGGACTAGCGGGACCGCAGATACGCAGTATTTT

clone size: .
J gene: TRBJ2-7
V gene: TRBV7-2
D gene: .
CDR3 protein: CASSLGAGQYF
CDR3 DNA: TGTGCCAGCAGCTTAGGGGCAGGGCAGTACTTC

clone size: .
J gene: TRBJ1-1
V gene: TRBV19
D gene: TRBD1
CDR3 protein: CASSTGETMNTEAFF
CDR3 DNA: TGTGCCAGCTCAACAGGGGAAACAATGAACACTGAAGCTTTCTTT

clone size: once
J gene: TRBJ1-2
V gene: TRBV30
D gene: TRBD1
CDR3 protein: CAWSPGQGDIGYTF
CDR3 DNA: TGTGCCTGGAGCCCGGGACAGGGTGATATTGGCTACACCTTC

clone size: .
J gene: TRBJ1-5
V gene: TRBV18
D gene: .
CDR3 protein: CASSAGDNQPQHF
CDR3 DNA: TGTGCCAGCTCGGCGGGGGACAATCAGCCCCAGCATTTT

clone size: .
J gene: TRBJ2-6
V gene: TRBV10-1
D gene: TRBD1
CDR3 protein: CASSPTGGISGANVLTF
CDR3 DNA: TGCGCCAGCAGTCCGACAGGGGGAATCTCTGGGGCCAACGTCCTGACTTTC

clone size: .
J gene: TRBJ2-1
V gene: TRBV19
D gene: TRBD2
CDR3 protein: CASTLGLAGGVPYNEQFF
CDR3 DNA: TGTGCCAGTACTCTGGGACTAGCGGGAGGGGTCCCCTACAATGAGCAGTTCTTC

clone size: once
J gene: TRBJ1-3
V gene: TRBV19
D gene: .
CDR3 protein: CASSQDVPGNTIYF
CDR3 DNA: TGTGCCAGTAGTCAAGACGTGCCTGGAAACACCATATATTTT

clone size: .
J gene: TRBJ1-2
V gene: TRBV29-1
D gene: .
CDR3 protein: CSVDPVGTASGYTF
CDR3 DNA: TGCAGCGTTGACCCCGTGGGGACTGCCTCCGGCTACACCTTC

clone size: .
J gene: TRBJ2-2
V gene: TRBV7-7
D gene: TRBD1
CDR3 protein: CASSAQGGNTGELFF
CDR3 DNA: TGTGCCAGCAGCGCACAGGGGGGTAACACCGGGGAGCTGTTTTTT

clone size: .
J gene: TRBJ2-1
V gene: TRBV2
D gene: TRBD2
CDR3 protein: CASGLESGNEQFF
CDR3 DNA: TGTGCCAGTGGACTAGAAAGTGGCAATGAGCAGTTCTTC

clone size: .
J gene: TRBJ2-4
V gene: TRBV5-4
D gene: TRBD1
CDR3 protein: CASSLGGGTGPNIQYF
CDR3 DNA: TGTGCCAGCAGCTTGGGGGGCGGGACAGGGCCCAACATTCAGTACTTC

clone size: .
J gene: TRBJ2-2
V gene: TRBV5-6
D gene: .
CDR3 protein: CASSLADKPEYVSGELFF
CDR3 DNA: TGTGCCAGCAGCTTGGCCGACAAGCCTGAGTATGTCTCCGGGGAGCTGTTTTTT

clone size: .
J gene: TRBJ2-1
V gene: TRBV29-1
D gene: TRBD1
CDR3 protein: CSVEWGQGYNEQFF
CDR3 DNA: TGCAGCGTTGAGTGGGGACAGGGGTACAATGAGCAGTTCTTC

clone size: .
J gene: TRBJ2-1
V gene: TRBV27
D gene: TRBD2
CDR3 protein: CASSSQMSGGNEQFF
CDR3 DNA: TGTGCCAGCAGTTCCCAGATGAGCGGGGGCAATGAGCAGTTCTTC

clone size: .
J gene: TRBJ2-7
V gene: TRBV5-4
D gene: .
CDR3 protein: CASSRDSKTYEQYF
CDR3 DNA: TGTGCCAGCAGCCGGGACTCCAAGACCTACGAGCAGTACTTC

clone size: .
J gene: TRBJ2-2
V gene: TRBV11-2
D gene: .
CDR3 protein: CASSLVRLTGELFF
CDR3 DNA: TGTGCCAGCAGCTTAGTCAGACTCACCGGGGAGCTGTTTTTT

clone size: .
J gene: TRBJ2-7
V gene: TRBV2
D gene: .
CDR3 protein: CASSEAAAEQYF
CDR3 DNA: TGTGCCAGCAGTGAAGCCGCGGCCGAGCAGTACTTC

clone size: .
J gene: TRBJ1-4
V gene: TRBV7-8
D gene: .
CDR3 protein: CASSYQTGWEKLFF
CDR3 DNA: TGTGCCAGCAGTTACCAAACAGGGTGGGAAAAACTGTTTTTT